Below, 14 T cell receptor beta chains from the same sample are listed, as sequenced in a study of T cells in Graves' hyperthyroidism and ophthalmopathy. RNA transcripts were the template for amplifying TCR beta CDR3 regions. Carried out on the TCR CDR3, a first-round RT-PCR used the HTBI primer set. TCRdb passed the multiplex PCR reads through MiXCR, listing each CDR3 protein once. The repertoire holds 300,000 or so distinct CDR3 sequences, with roughly 20% as singletons. Sequencing was performed on blood. These receptors originate from a woman aged 50 to 60 with Graves' hyperthyroidism.

This clonotype was counted between two and nine times. This chain uses TRBV10-3 with TRBJ1-4, with 7 bases fitting TRBD1. Germline CDR1 ENHRY, CDR2 SYGVKD. This CDR3 is 14 amino acids long. V trimming: 10 bases; J trimming: 5 bases; junction bases outside the gene matches: 10. CDR3 nucleotide sequence: TGTGCCACCCGCGCGCCGGGACAGAATGAAAAACTGTTTTTT. Its protein is CATRAPGQNEKLFF.

The chain links TRBV9 to TRBJ2-1, with 7 bases aligning to TRBD2. From germline, CDR1 is SGDLS and CDR2 YYNGEE. After removal of 0 bases from V and 3 bases from J, the junction contained 9 bases not matched to a gene. The CDR3 is 17 amino acids. Here the CDR3 reads CASSVAPTGGIYNEQFF. CDR3 bases: TGTGCCAGCAGCGTAGCTCCCACGGGGGGTATCTACAATGAGCAGTTCTTC.

This chain joins TRBV12-3 or TRBV12-4 and TRBJ1-5; the D gene is possibly TRBD1 (6 bases). V was clipped by 6 bases and J by 5 bases, with 14 bases between them. The CDR3 runs 14 residues. The CDR3 loop is CASRSGGAYQPQHF. The DNA for the CDR3 is TGTGCCAGCAGGAGCGGGGGGGCTTATCAGCCCCAGCATTTT.

This clonotype was recorded many times. The chain couples TRBV12-3 or TRBV12-4 to TRBJ2-3; TRBD2 aligns across 9 bases. J was trimmed by 0 bases and V by 3 bases; bases with no gene match: 16. The CDR3 covers 20 residues. CDR3 bases: TGTGCCAGCAGTTTTAGGGGGCTGGCGGGAGGGCCCTCGAGCACAGATACGCAGTATTTT. Encoded protein: CASSFRGLAGGPSSTDTQYF.

In its sample, this clonotype was seen many times. The rearrangement uses TRBV11-2 and TRBJ2-7; D ambiguous. Germline CDR1 reads SGHAT; CDR2 reads FQNNGV. The ends were cut back, 2 bases at V and 4 bases at J, with 18 bases in the middle. The CDR3 extends over 16 amino acids. The CDR3 loop reads CASSLQVFGDSYEQYF. The CDR3 bases are TGTGCCAGCAGCTTACAGGTCTTCGGCGATTCGTACGAGCAGTACTTC.

This clonotype was counted a few times. The chain is built from TRBV28 and TRBJ2-2; 9 nucleotides agree with TRBD2. The CDR3 has 15 residues. J lost 5 bases, V lost 3 bases, and 4 bases had no gene match. Germline CDR1 MDHEN, CDR2 SYDVKM. For the CDR3, the DNA is TGTGCCAGCAGTTTTGGCGGGAGGGGGACCGGGGAGCTGTTTTTT. Protein: CASSFGGRGTGELFF.

This clonotype was seen ten or more times. The gene calls are TRBV28 and TRBJ1-1, with unresolved D. Trimming removed 10 bases from V and 1 base from J, with 13 bases in between. This CDR3 comprises 13 residues. Per the germline V gene, CDR1 is MDHEN and CDR2 is SYDVKM. As DNA, the CDR3 is TGTGCCATCAAAGGTTCCGGGAACACTGAAGCTTTCTTT. Protein sequence: CAIKGSGNTEAFF.

Concerning this clonotype: A read error is possible here, since a much larger clone lies one base away. The gene calls are TRBV27 and TRBJ2-1; 10 nucleotides align to TRBD2. Germline trimming cut 0 bases from V and 5 bases from J; bases unmatched to any gene: 1. This CDR3 has 15 amino acids. Germline CDR1 reads MNHEY; CDR2 reads SMNVEV (reference sequence). The CDR3 DNA sequence: TGTGCCAGCAGTTTATCTAGCGGGGGGCACAATGAGCAGTTCTTC. As protein: CASSLSSGGHNEQFF.

The sample holds many counts of this clonotype. V usage is TRBV7-3 and J usage is TRBJ2-5, with TRBD2 identical over 12 bases. The CDR3 runs to 15 residues. Unmatched junction bases numbered 7, after V lost 8 bases and J lost 3 bases. CDR1 SGHTA and CDR2 FQGTGA come from the germline V gene. The CDR3 sequence: CASARTSGDEETQYF. CDR3 in DNA: TGTGCCAGCGCAAGGACTAGCGGGGACGAAGAGACCCAGTACTTC.

The chain combines TRBV4-2 with TRBJ2-2; D is possibly TRBD1 (6 bases). This CDR3 spans 16 amino acids. In germline, CDR1 is LGHNA, CDR2 YNFKEQ. The V gene lost 1 base and the J gene lost 2 bases, with 11 bases spanning the gap. CDR3 sequence (DNA): TGTGCCAGCAGCCAAGTCCAGGACAGCAACACCGGGGAGCTGTTTTTT. Amino acids: CASSQVQDSNTGELFF.

Comments on this clonotype: At one end the junction does not follow the germline gene, possibly because of a read error. The chain joins TRBV5-1 to TRBJ2-7; 10 bases map to TRBD1. Germline CDR1 SGHRS, CDR2 YFSETQ. There are 13 residues in the CDR3. The CDR3 sequence is CASSSSGTGEWNF. The DNA for the CDR3 is TGCGCCAGCAGCTCGTCCGGGACAGGGGAGTGGAACTTC.

V gene TRBV3-1 combines with J gene TRBJ1-4; a weak D match, TRBD1 (5 bases). The germline CDR1 and CDR2 sequences are LGHDT and YNNKEL (reference sequence). The CDR3 runs 17 residues. With 4 bases removed from V and 5 bases from J, the gap between germline ends came to 20 bases. The DNA for the CDR3 is TGTGCCAGCAGCCGAAGTGACGGGGCAGGGATAAATGAAAAACTGTTTTTT. Its protein product is CASSRSDGAGINEKLFF. Full variable domain (remainder filled in from reference TRBV3-1 and TRBJ1-4): DTAVSQTPKYLVTQMGNDKSIKCEQNLGHDTMYWYKQDSKKFLKIMFSYNNKELIINETVPNRFSPKSPDKAHLNLHINSLELGDSAVYFCASSRSDGAGINEKLFFGSGTQLSVL.

This clonotype was counted a few times. DNA of the CDR3: TGTGCCAGCAGCTCGGATCGGAGAGGAGATACGCAGTATTTT. Its protein product is CASSSDRRGDTQYF. This chain joins TRBV7-9 and TRBJ2-3; no firm D call. This CDR3 region has 14 residues. Between the trimmed V and J ends, which lost 4 bases and 5 bases, there was a span of 13 bases. Looked up from germline, CDR1 is SEHNR and CDR2 is FQNEAQ (reference sequence).

This clonotype appeared a few times. The chain couples TRBV2 to TRBJ2-6, with D tentatively TRBD1 (5 bases). CDR1 is SNHLY and CDR2 is FYNNEI in the germline V gene. Trimming stripped 5 bases from V and 1 base from J, with 9 bases between. CDR3 length: 15 amino acids. CDR3 sequence reads: CASSPDRSGANVLTF. The CDR3 coding sequence is TGTGCCAGCAGTCCCGACAGATCTGGGGCCAACGTCCTGACTTTC.